Below, one TCR beta chain is given with its context. Antigen unknown. This sample stems from a study of cytomegalovirus exposure and HLA in healthy donors. Study details: The roughly 120 validation repertoires and the approximately 630 first-cohort repertoires shared a platform, a later analysis reported. Study outcomes and limitations: Most TCR sequences were uncommon, yet certain public TCRs appeared in many donors.

Sequenced by immunoSEQ multiplex PCR; TCRdb stores in-frame clones only, minus some. In the table there are around 140,000 clones, around nine tenths of which are singletons. The V gene's germline CDR1 is SGHRS and CDR2 YFSETQ. V was clipped by 7 bases and J by 6 bases; unmatched bases: 5. The CDR3 is 15 amino acids. The TCR was taken from a man between 18 and 35 years old in good health and CMV-seropositive. The chain is built from TRBV5-1 and TRBJ2-1; 15 bases are shared with TRBD2. Specimen: PBMCs. The CDR3, as DNA: TGCGCCAGCCTAGGACTAGCGGGAGGGCCCAATGAGCAGTTCTTC. Protein: CASLGLAGGPNEQFF.